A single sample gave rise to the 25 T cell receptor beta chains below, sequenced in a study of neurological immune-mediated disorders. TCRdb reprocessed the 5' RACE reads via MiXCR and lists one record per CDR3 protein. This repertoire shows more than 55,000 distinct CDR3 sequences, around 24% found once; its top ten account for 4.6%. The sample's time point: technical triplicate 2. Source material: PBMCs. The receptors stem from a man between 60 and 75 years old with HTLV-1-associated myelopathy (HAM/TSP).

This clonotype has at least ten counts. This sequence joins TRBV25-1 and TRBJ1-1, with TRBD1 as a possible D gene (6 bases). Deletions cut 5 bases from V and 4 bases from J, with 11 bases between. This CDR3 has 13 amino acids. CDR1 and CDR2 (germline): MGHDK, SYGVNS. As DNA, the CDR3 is TGTGCCAGCAGTTCGACAGGAAGCACTGAAGCTTTCTTT. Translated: CASSSTGSTEAFF.

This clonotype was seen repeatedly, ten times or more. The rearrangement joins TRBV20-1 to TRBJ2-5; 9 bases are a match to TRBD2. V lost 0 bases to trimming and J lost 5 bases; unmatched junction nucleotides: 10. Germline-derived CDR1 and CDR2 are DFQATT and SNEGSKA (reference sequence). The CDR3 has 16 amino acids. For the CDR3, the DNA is TGCAGTGCTAGAGATCGGGTAGCGGGAGCCGGGGAGACCCAGTACTTC. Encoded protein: CSARDRVAGAGETQYF.

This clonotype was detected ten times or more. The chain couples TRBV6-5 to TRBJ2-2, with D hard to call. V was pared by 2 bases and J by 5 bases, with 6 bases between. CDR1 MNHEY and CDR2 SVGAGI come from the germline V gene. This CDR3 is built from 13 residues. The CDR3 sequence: CASSYDETGELFF. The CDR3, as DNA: TGTGCCAGCAGTTACGACGAGACCGGGGAGCTGTTTTTT.

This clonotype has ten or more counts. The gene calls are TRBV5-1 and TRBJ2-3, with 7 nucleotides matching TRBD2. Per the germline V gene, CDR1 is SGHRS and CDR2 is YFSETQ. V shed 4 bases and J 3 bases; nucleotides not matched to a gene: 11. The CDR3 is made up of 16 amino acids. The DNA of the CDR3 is TGCGCCAGCAGCCCCCGGATAGCGGGCAGGACAGATACGCAGTATTTT. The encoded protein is CASSPRIAGRTDTQYF.

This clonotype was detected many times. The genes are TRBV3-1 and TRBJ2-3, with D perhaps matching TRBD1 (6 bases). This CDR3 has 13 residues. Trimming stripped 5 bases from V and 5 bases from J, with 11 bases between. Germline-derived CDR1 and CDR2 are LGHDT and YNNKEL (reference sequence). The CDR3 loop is CASSGTGRDTQYF. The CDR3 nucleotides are TGTGCCAGCAGCGGCACAGGGCGAGATACGCAGTATTTT.

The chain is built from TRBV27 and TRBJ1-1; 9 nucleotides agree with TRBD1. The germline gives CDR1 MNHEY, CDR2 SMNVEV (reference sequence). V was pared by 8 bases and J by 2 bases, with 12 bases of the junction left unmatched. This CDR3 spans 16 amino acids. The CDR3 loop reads CASGTGGVWGNTEAFF. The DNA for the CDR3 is TGTGCCAGCGGAACAGGGGGCGTATGGGGAAACACTGAAGCTTTCTTT.

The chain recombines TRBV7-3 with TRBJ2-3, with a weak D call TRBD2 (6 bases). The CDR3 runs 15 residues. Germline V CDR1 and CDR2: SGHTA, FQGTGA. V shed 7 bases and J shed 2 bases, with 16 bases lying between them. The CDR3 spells CASTLSLAPTDTQYF. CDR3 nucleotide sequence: TGTGCCAGCACCCTTTCGCTAGCGCCCACAGATACGCAGTATTTT.

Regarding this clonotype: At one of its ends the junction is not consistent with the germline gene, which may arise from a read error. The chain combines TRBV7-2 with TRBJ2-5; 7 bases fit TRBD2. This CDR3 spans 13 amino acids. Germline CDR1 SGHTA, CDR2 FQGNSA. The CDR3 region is CASSPRGGETKYF. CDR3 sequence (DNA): TGTGCCAGTAGCCCCCGTGGGGGGGAGACCAAGTACTTC.

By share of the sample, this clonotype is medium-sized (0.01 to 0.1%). Here the CDR3 DNA reads TGCAGCGTTGATCTGCAGACGGGCTATGGCTACACCTTC. It specifies CSVDLQTGYGYTF. The V gene is TRBV29-1, the J gene TRBJ1-2; D is undetermined. The CDR3 has 13 amino acids. The V end was cut by 3 bases, the J end by 4 bases, with 12 bases between. In germline, CDR1 is SQVTM, CDR2 ANQGSEA. Full variable domain (outside the CDR3, taken from reference TRBV29-1 and TRBJ1-2): SAVISQKPSRDICQRGTSLTIQCQVDSQVTMMFWYRQQPGQSLTLIATANQGSEATYESGFVIDKFPISRPNLTFSTLTVSNMSPEDSSIYLCSVDLQTGYGYTFGSGTRLTVV.

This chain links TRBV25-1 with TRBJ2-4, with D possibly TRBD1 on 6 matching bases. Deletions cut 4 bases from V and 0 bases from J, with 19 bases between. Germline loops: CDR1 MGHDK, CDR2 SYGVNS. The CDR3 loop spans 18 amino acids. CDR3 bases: TGTGCCAGCAGTGTTGGACAGACAATTGCGGGAGCCAAAAACATTCAGTACTTC. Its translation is CASSVGQTIAGAKNIQYF.

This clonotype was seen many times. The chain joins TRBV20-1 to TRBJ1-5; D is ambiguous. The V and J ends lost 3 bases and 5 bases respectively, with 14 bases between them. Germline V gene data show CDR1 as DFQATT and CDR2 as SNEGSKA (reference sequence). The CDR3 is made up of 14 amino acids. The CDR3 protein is CSARIGPQDQPQHF. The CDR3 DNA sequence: TGCAGTGCTAGGATTGGCCCGCAGGATCAGCCCCAGCATTTT.

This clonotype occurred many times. The CDR3 protein is CASSSDRAPYNEQFF. CDR3 nucleotides: TGTGCCAGCAGCTCGGACAGGGCCCCCTACAATGAGCAGTTCTTC. The chain recombines TRBV27 with TRBJ2-1, with 8 bases identical to TRBD1. The V gene end was trimmed by 6 bases and the J gene end by 2 bases; junction bases not matched to a gene: 6. Germline CDR1 reads MNHEY; CDR2 reads SMNVEV (reference sequence). CDR3 length: 15 residues.

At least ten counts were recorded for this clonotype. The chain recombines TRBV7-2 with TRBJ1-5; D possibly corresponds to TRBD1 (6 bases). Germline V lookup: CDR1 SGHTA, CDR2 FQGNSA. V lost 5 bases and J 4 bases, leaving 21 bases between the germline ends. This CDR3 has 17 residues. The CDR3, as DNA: TGTGCCAGCAGCCGTGCAGGGGTGACGAGGTCGAATCAGCCCCAGCATTTT. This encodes CASSRAGVTRSNQPQHF.

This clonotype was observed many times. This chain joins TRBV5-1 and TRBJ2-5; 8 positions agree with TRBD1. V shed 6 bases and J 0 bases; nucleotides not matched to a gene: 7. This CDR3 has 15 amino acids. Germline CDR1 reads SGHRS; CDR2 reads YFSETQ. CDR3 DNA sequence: TGCGCCAGCATGACGGGACAGGAGTACCAAGAGACCCAGTACTTC. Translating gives CASMTGQEYQETQYF.

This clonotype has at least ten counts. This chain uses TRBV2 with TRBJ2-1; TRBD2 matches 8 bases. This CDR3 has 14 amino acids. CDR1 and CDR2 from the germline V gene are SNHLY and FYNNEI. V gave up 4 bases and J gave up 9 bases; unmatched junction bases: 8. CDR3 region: CASSGDGRAGEQFF. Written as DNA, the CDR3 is TGTGCCAGCAGTGGAGACGGGAGGGCGGGTGAGCAGTTCTTC.

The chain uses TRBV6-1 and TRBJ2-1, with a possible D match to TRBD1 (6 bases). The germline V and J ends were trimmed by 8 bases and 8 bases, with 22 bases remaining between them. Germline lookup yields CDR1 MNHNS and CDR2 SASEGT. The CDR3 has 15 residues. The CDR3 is CASGRGLGAGDEQFF. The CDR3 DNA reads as TGTGCCAGCGGCCGAGGGTTGGGGGCAGGCGATGAGCAGTTCTTC.

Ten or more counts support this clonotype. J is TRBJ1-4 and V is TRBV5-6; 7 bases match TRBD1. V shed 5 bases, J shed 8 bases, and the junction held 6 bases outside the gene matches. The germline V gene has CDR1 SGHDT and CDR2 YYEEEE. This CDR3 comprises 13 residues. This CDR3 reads CASRGQLDEKLFF. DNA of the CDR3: TGTGCCAGCAGGGGACAGCTCGACGAAAAACTGTTTTTT.

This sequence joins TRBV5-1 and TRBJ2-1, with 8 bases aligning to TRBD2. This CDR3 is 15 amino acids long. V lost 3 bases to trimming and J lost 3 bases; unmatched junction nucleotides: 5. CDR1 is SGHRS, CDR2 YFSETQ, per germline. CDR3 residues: CASSWAGGYYNEQFF. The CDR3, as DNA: TGCGCCAGCAGCTGGGCGGGAGGCTACTACAATGAGCAGTTCTTC.

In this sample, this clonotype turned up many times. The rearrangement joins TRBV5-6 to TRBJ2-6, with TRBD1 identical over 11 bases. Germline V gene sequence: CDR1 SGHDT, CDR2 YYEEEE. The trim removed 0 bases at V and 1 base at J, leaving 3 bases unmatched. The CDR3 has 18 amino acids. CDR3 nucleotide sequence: TGTGCCAGCAGCTTGGTTGGACAGGGGGCTTCTGGGGCCAACGTCCTGACTTTC. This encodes CASSLVGQGASGANVLTF.

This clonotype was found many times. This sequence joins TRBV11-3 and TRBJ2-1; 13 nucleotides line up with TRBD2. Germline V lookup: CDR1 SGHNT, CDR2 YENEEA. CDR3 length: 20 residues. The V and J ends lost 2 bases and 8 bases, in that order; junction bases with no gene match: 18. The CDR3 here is CASSLSFSVRGLAGRHEQFF. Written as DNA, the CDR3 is TGTGCCAGCAGCTTATCTTTCAGTGTGAGGGGACTAGCGGGACGACATGAGCAGTTCTTC.

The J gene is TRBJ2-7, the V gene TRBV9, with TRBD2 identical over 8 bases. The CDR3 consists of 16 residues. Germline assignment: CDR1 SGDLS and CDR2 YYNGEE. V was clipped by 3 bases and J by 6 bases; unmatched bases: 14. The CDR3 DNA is TGTGCCAGCAGCGCCCCCCAAGCGGGAGCTCGATCCGAGCAGTACTTC. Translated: CASSAPQAGARSEQYF.

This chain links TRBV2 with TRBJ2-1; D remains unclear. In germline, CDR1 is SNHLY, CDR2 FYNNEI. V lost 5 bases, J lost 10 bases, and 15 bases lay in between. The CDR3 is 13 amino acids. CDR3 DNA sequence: TGTGCCAGCAGTTCGGTAGCTTTGTACGAGCAGTTCTTC. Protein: CASSSVALYEQFF.

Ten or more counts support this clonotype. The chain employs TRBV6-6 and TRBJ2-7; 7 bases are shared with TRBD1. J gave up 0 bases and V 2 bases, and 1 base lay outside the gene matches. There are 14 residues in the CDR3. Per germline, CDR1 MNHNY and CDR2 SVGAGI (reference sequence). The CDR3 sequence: CASSYEGASYEQYF. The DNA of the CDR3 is TGTGCCAGCAGTTACGAGGGGGCCTCCTACGAGCAGTACTTC.

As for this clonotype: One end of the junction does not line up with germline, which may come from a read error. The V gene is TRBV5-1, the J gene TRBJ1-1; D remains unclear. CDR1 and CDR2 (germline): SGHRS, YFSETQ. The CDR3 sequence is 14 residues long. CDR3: CSSSLGGRNTEAFF. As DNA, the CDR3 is TGTTCCAGCAGCCTCGGTGGGAGGAACACTGAAGCTTTCTTT.

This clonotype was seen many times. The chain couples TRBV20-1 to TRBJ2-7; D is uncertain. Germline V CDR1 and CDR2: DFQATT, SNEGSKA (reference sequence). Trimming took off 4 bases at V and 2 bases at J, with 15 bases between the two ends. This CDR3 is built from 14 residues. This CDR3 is CSATPPRQTYEQYF. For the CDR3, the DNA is TGCAGTGCTACCCCCCCCCGGCAGACCTACGAGCAGTACTTC.